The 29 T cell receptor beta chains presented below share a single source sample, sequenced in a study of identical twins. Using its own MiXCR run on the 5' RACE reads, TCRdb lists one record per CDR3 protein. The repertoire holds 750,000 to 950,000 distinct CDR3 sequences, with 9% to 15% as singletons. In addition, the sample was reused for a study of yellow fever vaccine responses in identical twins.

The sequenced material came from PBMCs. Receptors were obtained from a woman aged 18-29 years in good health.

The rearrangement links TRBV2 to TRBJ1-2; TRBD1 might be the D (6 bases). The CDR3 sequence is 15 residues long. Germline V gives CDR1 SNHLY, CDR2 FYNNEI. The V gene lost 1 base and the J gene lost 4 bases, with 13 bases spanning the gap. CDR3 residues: CASSEGETGSYGYTF. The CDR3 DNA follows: TGTGCCAGCAGTGAAGGTGAGACAGGATCCTATGGCTACACCTTC. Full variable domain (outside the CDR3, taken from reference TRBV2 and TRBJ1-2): EPEVTQTPSHQVTQMGQEVILRCVPISNHLYFYWYRQILGQKVEFLVSFYNNEISEKSEIFDDQFSVERPDGSNFTLKIRSTKLEDSAMYFCASSEGETGSYGYTFGSGTRLTVV.

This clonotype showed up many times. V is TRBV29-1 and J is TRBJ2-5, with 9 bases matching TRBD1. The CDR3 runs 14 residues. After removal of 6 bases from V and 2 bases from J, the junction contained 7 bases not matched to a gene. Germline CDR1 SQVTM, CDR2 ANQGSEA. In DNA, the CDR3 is TGCAGCGTCCCGGGACAGGGAACACAAGAGACCCAGTACTTC. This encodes CSVPGQGTQETQYF.

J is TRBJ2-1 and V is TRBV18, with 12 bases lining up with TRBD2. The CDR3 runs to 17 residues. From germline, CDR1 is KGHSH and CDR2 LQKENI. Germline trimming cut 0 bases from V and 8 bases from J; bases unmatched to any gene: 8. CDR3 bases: TGTGCCAGCTCACCACCCTTACTAGCGGGAGGTATGGATGAGCAGTTCTTC. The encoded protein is CASSPPLLAGGMDEQFF. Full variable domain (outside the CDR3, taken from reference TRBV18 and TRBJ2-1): NAGVMQNPRHLVRRRGQEARLRCSPMKGHSHVYWYRQLPEEGLKFMVYLQKENIIDESGMPKERFSAEFPKEGPSILRIQQVVRGDSAAYFCASSPPLLAGGMDEQFFGPGTRLTVL.

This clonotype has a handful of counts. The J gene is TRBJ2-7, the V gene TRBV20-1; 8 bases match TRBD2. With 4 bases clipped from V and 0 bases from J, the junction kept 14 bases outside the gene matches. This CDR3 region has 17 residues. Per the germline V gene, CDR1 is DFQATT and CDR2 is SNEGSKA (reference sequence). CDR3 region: CSAIEGSVAGFSYEQYF. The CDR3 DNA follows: TGCAGTGCTATCGAAGGAAGTGTAGCGGGGTTCTCCTACGAGCAGTACTTC.

This CDR3 reads CASSRGPPGVTGELFF. The CDR3 bases are TGTGCCAGCAGTAGGGGACCCCCAGGGGTTACCGGGGAGCTGTTTTTT. The chain carries TRBV7-9 and TRBJ2-2; D is possibly TRBD1 (6 bases). Germline CDR1 reads SEHNR; CDR2 reads FQNEAQ (reference sequence). The CDR3 runs to 16 residues. V was trimmed by 6 bases and J by 5 bases, leaving 19 bases between them.

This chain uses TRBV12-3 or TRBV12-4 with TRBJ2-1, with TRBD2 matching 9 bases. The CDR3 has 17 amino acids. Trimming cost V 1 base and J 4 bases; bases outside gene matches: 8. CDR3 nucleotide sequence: TGTGCCAGCAGTTTAGTTGCGGCGGGGGGGCTGTACAATGAGCAGTTCTTC. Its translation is CASSLVAAGGLYNEQFF.

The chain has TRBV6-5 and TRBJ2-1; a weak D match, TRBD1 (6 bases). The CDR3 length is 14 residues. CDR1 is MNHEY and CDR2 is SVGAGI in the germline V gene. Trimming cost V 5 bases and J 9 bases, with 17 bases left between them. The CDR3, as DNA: TGTGCCAGCAGTAACAGGGTCACTGGGTCTGAGCAGTTCTTC. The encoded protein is CASSNRVTGSEQFF.

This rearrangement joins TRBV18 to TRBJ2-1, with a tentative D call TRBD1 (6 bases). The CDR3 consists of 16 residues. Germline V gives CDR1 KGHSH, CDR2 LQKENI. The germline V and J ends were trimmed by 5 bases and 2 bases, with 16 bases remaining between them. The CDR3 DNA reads TGTGCCAGCTCAGCTCCCCCCCCAGGGGCCTACAATGAGCAGTTCTTC. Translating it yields CASSAPPPGAYNEQFF.

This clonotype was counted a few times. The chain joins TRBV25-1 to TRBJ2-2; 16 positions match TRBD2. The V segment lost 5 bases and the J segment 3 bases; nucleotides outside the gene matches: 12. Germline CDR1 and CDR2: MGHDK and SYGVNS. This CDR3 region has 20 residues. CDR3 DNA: TGTGCCAGCAGTTCCCTAGGGACTAGCGGGAGGGCCCTGGACACCGGGGAGCTGTTTTTT. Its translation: CASSSLGTSGRALDTGELFF. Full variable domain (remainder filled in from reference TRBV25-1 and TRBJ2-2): EADIYQTPRYLVIGTGKKITLECSQTMGHDKMYWYQQDPGMELHLIHYSYGVNSTEKGDLSSESTVSRIRTEHFPLTLESARPSHTSQYLCASSSLGTSGRALDTGELFFGEGSRLTVL.

The CDR3 here is CSAREDSPNQPQHF. CDR3 DNA sequence: TGCAGTGCTAGGGAAGACAGCCCCAATCAGCCCCAGCATTTT. J is TRBJ1-5 and V is TRBV20-1; D might be TRBD1 (5 bases). V was clipped by 3 bases and J by 3 bases, with 12 bases between them. Germline V CDR1 and CDR2: DFQATT, SNEGSKA (reference sequence). The CDR3 spans 14 residues.

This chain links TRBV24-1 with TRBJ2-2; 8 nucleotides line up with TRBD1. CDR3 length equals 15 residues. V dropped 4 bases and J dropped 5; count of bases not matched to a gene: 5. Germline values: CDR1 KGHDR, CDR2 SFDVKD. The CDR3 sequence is CATSDQGAGTGELFF. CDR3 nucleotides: TGTGCCACCAGTGACCAGGGGGCTGGTACCGGGGAGCTGTTTTTT.

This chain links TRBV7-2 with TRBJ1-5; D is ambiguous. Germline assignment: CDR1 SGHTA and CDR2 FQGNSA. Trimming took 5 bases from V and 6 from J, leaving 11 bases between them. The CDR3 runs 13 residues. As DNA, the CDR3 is TGTGCCAGCAGCAAATGGGTGGGTCAGCCCCAGCATTTT. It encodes CASSKWVGQPQHF.

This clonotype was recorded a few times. The CDR3 nucleotides are TGTGCCAGCAGCGCCGCACAGAAGGGGCTAGGAGAAAAACTGTTTTTT. This translates into CASSAAQKGLGEKLFF. The chain employs TRBV9 and TRBJ1-4; possibly TRBD1 for D (5 bases). Germline V gene lookup returns CDR1 SGDLS and CDR2 YYNGEE. This CDR3 is built from 16 residues. V shed 3 bases and J shed 8 bases, with 20 bases lying between them.

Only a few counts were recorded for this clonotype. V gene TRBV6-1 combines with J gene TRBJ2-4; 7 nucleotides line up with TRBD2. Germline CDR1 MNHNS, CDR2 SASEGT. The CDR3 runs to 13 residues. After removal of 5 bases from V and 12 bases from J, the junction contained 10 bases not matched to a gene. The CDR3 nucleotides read TGTGCCAGCAGTCGCGGGACTATAGACAGTCAGTACTTC. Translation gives CASSRGTIDSQYF.

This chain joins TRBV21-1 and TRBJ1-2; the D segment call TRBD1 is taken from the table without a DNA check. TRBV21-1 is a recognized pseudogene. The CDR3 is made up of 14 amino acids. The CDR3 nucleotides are TGTGCCAGCATCTTGACAGGGGCCTTTTATGGCTACACCTTC. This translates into CASILTGAFYGYTF.

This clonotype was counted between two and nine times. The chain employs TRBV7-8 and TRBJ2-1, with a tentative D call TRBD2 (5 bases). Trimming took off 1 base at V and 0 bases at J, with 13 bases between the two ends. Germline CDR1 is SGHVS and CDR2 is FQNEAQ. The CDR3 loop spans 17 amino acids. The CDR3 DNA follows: TGTGCCAGCAGCTTAGTCGGAGCGGCGAGCTCCTACAATGAGCAGTTCTTC. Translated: CASSLVGAASSYNEQFF.

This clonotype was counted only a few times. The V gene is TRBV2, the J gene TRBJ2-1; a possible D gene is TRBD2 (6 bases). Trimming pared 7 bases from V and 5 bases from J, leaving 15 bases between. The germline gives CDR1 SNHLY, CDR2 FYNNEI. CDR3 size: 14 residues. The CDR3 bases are TGTGCCAGCAAGGTACGGGGGAGCGACAATGAGCAGTTCTTC. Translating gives CASKVRGSDNEQFF.

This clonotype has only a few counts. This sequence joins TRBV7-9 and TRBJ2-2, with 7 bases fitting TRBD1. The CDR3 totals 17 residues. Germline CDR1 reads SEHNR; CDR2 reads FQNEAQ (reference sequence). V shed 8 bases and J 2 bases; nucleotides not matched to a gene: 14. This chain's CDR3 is CASVGSGGSANTGELFF. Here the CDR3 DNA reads TGTGCCAGCGTGGGATCAGGGGGATCTGCTAACACCGGGGAGCTGTTTTTT.

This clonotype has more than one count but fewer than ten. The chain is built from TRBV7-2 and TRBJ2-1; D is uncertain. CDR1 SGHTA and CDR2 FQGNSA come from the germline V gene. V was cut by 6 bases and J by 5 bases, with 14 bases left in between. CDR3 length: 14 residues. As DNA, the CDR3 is TGTGCCAGCAGACCGATCCCCTTTAACAATGAGCAGTTCTTC. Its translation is CASRPIPFNNEQFF.

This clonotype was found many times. Written as DNA, the CDR3 is TGTGCCAGCAGTTTTAGGCAGGGAAAAAACATTCAGTACTTC. This translates into CASSFRQGKNIQYF. V gene TRBV12-3 or TRBV12-4 combines with J gene TRBJ2-4; the D gene is possibly TRBD1 (5 bases). The CDR3 spans 14 residues. Trimming cost V 3 bases and J 4 bases, with 10 bases left between them.

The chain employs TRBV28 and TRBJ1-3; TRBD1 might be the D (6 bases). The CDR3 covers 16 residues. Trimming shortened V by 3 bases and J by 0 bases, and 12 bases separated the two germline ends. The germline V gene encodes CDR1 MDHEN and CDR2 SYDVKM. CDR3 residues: CASSFGGPSSGNTIYF. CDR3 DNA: TGTGCCAGCAGTTTCGGGGGGCCCAGCTCTGGAAACACCATATATTTT.

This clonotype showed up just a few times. Here the CDR3 reads CASSEGSYEQYF. As DNA, the CDR3 is TGTGCCAGCAGTGAGGGGTCTTACGAGCAGTACTTC. The chain uses TRBV2 and TRBJ2-7; D is undetermined. The V gene's germline CDR1 is SNHLY and CDR2 FYNNEI. The CDR3 contains 12 residues. V lost 3 bases and J lost 4, with 7 bases in between.

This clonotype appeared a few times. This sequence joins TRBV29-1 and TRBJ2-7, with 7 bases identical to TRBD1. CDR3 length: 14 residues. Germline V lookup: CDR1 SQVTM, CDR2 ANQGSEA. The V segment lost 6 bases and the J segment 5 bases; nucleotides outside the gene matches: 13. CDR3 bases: TGCAGCGTGCACACCGGGACAGACCTCCACGAGCAGTACTTC. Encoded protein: CSVHTGTDLHEQYF.

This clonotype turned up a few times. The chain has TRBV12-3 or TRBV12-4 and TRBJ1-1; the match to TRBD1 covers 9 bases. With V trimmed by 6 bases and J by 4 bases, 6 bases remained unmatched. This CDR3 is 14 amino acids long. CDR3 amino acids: CASRVQGASTEAFF. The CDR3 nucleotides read TGTGCCAGCAGAGTACAGGGGGCAAGCACTGAAGCTTTCTTT.

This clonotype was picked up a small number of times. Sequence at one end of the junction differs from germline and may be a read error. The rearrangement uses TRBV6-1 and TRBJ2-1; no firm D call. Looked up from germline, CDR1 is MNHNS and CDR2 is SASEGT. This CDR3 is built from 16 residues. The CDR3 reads CASSEWALVSFNEQFF. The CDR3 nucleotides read TGTGCCAGCAGTGAATGGGCCCTCGTATCCTTCAATGAGCAGTTCTTC.

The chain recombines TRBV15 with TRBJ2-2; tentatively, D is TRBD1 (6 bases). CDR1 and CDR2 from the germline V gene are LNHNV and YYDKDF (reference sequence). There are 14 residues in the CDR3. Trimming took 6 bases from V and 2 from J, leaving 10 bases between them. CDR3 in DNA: TGTGCCACCAGGGGACACACAAACACCGGGGAGCTGTTTTTT. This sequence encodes CATRGHTNTGELFF.

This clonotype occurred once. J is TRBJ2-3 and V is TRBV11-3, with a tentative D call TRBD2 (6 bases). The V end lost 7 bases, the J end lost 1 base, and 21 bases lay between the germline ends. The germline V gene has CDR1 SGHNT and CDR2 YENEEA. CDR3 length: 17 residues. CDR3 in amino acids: CASNERAQGGGTDTQYF. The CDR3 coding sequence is TGTGCCAGCAACGAAAGGGCCCAGGGAGGTGGCACAGATACGCAGTATTTT.

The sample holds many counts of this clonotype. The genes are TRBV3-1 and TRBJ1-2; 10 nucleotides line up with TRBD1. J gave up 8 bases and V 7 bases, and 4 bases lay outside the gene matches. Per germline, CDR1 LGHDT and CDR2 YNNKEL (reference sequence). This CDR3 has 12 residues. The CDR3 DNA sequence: TGTGCCAGCACAGTGACAGGGGGCGGCTACACCTTC. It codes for CASTVTGGGYTF.

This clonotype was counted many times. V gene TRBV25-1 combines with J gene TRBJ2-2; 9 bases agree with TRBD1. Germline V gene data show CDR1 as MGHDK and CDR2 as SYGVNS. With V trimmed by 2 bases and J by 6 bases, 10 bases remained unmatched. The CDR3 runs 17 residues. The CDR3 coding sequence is TGTGCCAGCAGTGAACCCTGGGACAGGGAAAAACCCGGGGAGCTGTTTTTT. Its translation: CASSEPWDREKPGELFF.